This passage covers 5 T cell receptor beta chains from one sample sequenced in a study of blood T cell repertoires in COVID-19. TCRdb keeps only in-frame clones here, not all; method: immunoSEQ multiplex PCR. This table has about 70,000 clones, approximately 90% appearing once. Specimen: peripheral blood. These receptors were collected from a man aged 65 to 85 with active COVID-19.

The V gene is TRBV10-1, the J gene TRBJ2-1; D perhaps matches TRBD2 (5 bases). The CDR3 has 22 amino acids. Germline CDR1 is WNHNN and CDR2 is SYGVQD (reference sequence). V lost 2 bases and J lost 7, with 36 bases in between. This CDR3 is CASSEMSPSVRVQDYQSNEQFF. DNA for the CDR3: TGCGCCAGCAGTGAGATGTCCCCGAGTGTGAGGGTGCAAGACTATCAGTCGAATGAGCAGTTCTTC.

As DNA, the CDR3 is TGCAGCGTCAGGGATGCGGAGACCCAGTACTTC. Protein product: CSVRDAETQYF. V and J are TRBV29-1 and TRBJ2-5, with D possibly being TRBD1 (5 bases). Trimming cost V 6 bases and J 5 bases, with 10 bases left between them. The CDR3 is 11 residues long. CDR1 is SQVTM, CDR2 ANQGSEA, per germline.

The V and J genes are TRBV3-1 (or the pseudogene TRBV3-2) and TRBJ2-5; the D gene is possibly TRBD2 (6 bases). CDR3 size: 13 residues. Per germline, CDR1 LGHDT and CDR2 YNNKEL (reference sequence). V shed 1 base and J shed 5 bases, with 8 bases lying between them. The CDR3 loop is CASSQGLAETQYF. In DNA, the CDR3 is TGTGCCAGCAGCCAAGGTCTAGCGGAGACCCAGTACTTC.

V is TRBV5-1 and J is TRBJ2-2, with 8 bases lining up with TRBD1. In germline, CDR1 is SGHRS, CDR2 YFSETQ. The CDR3 is made up of 16 amino acids. Trimming cost V 1 base and J 2 bases; bases outside gene matches: 4. CDR3 loop: CASSLPGTGNTGELFF. CDR3 nucleotides: TGCGCCAGCAGCTTGCCCGGGACAGGAAACACCGGGGAGCTGTTTTTT.

As for this clone: Other nucleotide sequences in the sample specify the same CDR3. The chain uses TRBV5-4 and TRBJ2-5; possible D gene TRBD2, 6 bases. CDR3 size: 17 residues. Germline lookup yields CDR1 SGHNT and CDR2 YYREEE (reference sequence). Trimming cost V 4 bases and J 1 base, with 20 bases left between them. CDR3 residues: CASSPPPTSGAQETQYF. The CDR3 region has the DNA TGTGCCAGCAGCCCTCCTCCGACTAGTGGGGCCCAAGAGACCCAGTACTTC.